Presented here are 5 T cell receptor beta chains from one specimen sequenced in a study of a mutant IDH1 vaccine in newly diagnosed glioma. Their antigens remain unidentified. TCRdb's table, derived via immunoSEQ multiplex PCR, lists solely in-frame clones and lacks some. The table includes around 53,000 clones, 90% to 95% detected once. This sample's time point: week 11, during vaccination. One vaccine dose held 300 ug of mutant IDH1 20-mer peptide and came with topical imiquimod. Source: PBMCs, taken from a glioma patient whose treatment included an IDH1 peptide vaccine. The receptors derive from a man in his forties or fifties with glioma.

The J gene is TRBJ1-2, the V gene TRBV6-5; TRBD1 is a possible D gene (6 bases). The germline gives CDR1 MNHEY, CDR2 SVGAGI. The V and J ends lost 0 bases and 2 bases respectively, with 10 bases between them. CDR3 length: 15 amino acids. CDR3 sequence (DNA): TGTGCCAGCAGTTACTCAGGTGGGACAAACTATGGCTACACCTTC. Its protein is CASSYSGGTNYGYTF.

The DNA of the CDR3 is TGTGCCAGCAGCTACCCACGGACCGCCAGTGGCTACACCTTC. Residues: CASSYPRTASGYTF. The chain is built from TRBV11-2 and TRBJ1-2, with D hard to call. The CDR3 is made up of 14 amino acids. Germline CDR1 is SGHAT and CDR2 is FQNNGV. V was shortened by 4 bases and J by 7 bases, with 16 bases between the two germline ends. Full variable domain (rest looked up from reference TRBV11-2 and TRBJ1-2): EAGVAQSPRYKIIEKRQSVAFWCNPISGHATLYWYQQILGQGPKLLIQFQNNGVVDDSQLPKDRFSAERLKGVDSTLKIQPAKLEDSAVYLCASSYPRTASGYTFGSGTRLTVV.

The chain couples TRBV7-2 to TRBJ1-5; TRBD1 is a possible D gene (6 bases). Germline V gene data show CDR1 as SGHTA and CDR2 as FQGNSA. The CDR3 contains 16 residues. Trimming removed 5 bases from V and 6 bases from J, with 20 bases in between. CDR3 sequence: CASSPLGYGGAQPQHF. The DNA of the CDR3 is TGTGCCAGCAGCCCCCTCGGATACGGGGGGGCTCAGCCCCAGCATTTT. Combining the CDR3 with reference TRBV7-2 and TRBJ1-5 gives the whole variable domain GAGVSQSPSNKVTEKGKDVELRCDPISGHTALYWYRQSLGQGLEFLIYFQGNSAPDKSGLPSDRFSAERTGGSVSTLTIQRTQQEDSAVYLCASSPLGYGGAQPQHFGDGTRLSIL.

The CDR3 nucleotides read TGTGCCTGGACTCGCTCTGGAAACACCATATATTTT. Encoded protein: CAWTRSGNTIYF. This chain uses TRBV30 with TRBJ1-3; D is unresolved. The V and J ends lost 4 bases and 0 bases respectively, with 4 bases between them. Germline-derived CDR1 and CDR2 are GTSNPN and SVGIG (reference sequence). This CDR3 region has 12 residues.

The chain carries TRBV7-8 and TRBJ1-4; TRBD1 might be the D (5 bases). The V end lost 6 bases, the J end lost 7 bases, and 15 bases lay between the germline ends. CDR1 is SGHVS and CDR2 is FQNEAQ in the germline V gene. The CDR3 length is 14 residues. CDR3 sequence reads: CASSFGGMSEKLFF. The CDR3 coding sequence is TGTGCCAGCAGTTTCGGGGGAATGAGTGAAAAACTGTTTTTT.